The 21 T cell receptor beta chains listed next were all sequenced from one sample in a study of blood T cell repertoires in COVID-19. Clones were sequenced by immunoSEQ multiplex PCR, and TCRdb holds only the in-frame ones, with some missing. The sample has 120,000 to 150,000 clones, roughly 86% seen once. Sequencing was performed on peripheral blood. Receptor source: a woman in her sixties with acute or convalescent COVID-19.

This clone was seen only once. J is TRBJ2-5 and V is TRBV10-2; 11 nucleotides match TRBD2. Germline CDR1 WSHSY, CDR2 SAAADI. The CDR3 covers 15 residues. The V and J ends lost 6 bases and 2 bases, in that order; junction bases with no gene match: 5. The CDR3 region is CASSFSGGVQETQYF. The CDR3 DNA is TGCGCCAGCAGCTTTAGCGGGGGGGTTCAAGAGACCCAGTACTTC.

This chain uses TRBV11-3 with TRBJ2-7, with no clear D. The CDR3 is 13 residues long. The V end was cut by 5 bases, the J end by 5 bases, with 13 bases between. The germline CDR1 and CDR2 sequences are SGHNT and YENEEA. The CDR3 region has the DNA TGTGCCAGCAGCCTTATACTTCGGGACGAGCAGTACTTC. This sequence encodes CASSLILRDEQYF.

The chain links TRBV2 to TRBJ2-6; D possibly corresponds to TRBD2 (5 bases). The CDR3 sequence is 15 residues long. Trimming pared 3 bases from V and 4 bases from J, leaving 10 bases between. Germline V gene data show CDR1 as SNHLY and CDR2 as FYNNEI. Here the CDR3 DNA reads TGTGCCAGCAGTGAGAGGGCCCTGGGGGCCAACGTCCTGACTTTC. Translation gives CASSERALGANVLTF.

The chain joins TRBV6-5 to TRBJ1-1, with 10 nucleotides matching TRBD1. The CDR3 runs 14 residues. Trimming cost V 6 bases and J 0 bases; bases outside gene matches: 1. Germline V lookup: CDR1 MNHEY, CDR2 SVGAGI. CDR3 protein: CASRTGGLNTEAFF. Written as DNA, the CDR3 is TGTGCCAGCAGGACAGGGGGCCTGAACACTGAAGCTTTCTTT.

J is TRBJ2-2 and V is TRBV5-5, with 12 bases identical to TRBD2. V was pared by 0 bases and J by 6 bases, with 3 bases of the junction left unmatched. Germline CDR1 and CDR2: SGHKS and YYEKEE (reference sequence). The CDR3 contains 16 residues. The CDR3 spells CASSLVLAGGPGELFF. In DNA form, the CDR3 reads TGTGCCAGCAGCTTGGTCCTAGCGGGGGGGCCCGGGGAGCTGTTTTTT. The full variable domain, rest sourced from reference TRBV5-5 and TRBJ2-2, is DAGVTQSPTHLIKTRGQQVTLRCSPISGHKSVSWYQQVLGQGPQFIFQYYEKEERGRGNFPDRFSARQFPNYSSELNVNALLLGDSALYLCASSLVLAGGPGELFFGEGSRLTVL.

The genes are TRBV5-1 and TRBJ1-2; D possibly corresponds to TRBD1 (6 bases). The V end was cut by 2 bases, the J end by 5 bases, with 13 bases between. This CDR3 is built from 14 residues. Germline lookup yields CDR1 SGHRS and CDR2 YFSETQ. CDR3 region: CASSFETGSYGYTF. The CDR3 coding sequence is TGCGCCAGCAGCTTTGAGACAGGATCATATGGCTACACCTTC.

This clone was detected once. The chain joins TRBV12-3 or TRBV12-4 to TRBJ1-2; D not certain. CDR3 length equals 13 residues. V was cut by 5 bases and J by 7 bases, with 14 bases left in between. DNA for the CDR3: TGTGCCAGCAGTCCGGGTCGCCCAAGTGGCTACACCTTC. Translation: CASSPGRPSGYTF.

This rearrangement joins TRBV20-1 to TRBJ2-5, with a weak D call TRBD1 (6 bases). V was pared by 3 bases and J by 2 bases, with 16 bases between. Germline assignment: CDR1 DFQATT and CDR2 SNEGSKA (reference sequence). The CDR3 covers 15 residues. The CDR3, as DNA: TGCAGTGCTAGTTCCGCTGCGAGGGGGCAAGAGACCCAGTACTTC. Amino acids: CSASSAARGQETQYF.

This rearrangement joins TRBV5-1 to TRBJ1-2, with TRBD1 as a possible D gene (5 bases). The CDR3 spans 16 residues. Per germline, CDR1 SGHRS and CDR2 YFSETQ. V lost 4 bases to trimming and J lost 3 bases, with 19 bases between them. DNA for the CDR3: TGCGCCAGCAGCACCCATGGGACTTTCCAGGACTATGGCTACACCTTC. Its protein is CASSTHGTFQDYGYTF.

This clone was seen only a few times. The chain combines TRBV6-2 or TRBV6-3 with TRBJ1-2; D not resolved. With 0 bases removed from V and 6 bases from J, the gap between germline ends came to 14 bases. CDR3 length: 15 residues. Germline V gene lookup returns CDR1 MNHEY and CDR2 SVGEGT. The CDR3 here is CASSYSKGQVDGYTF. The CDR3 nucleotides read TGTGCCAGCAGTTACTCAAAAGGCCAGGTTGATGGCTACACCTTC.

The chain links TRBV10-3 to TRBJ1-1; D possibly corresponds to TRBD1 (5 bases). The CDR3 loop spans 15 amino acids. Germline-derived CDR1 and CDR2 are ENHRY and SYGVKD. V was cut by 6 bases and J by 0 bases, with 14 bases left in between. The CDR3 reads CAISYDSSMNTEAFF. CDR3 coding DNA: TGTGCCATCAGCTATGACAGTTCCATGAACACTGAAGCTTTCTTT.

V gene TRBV7-9 combines with J gene TRBJ1-1, with unresolved D. This CDR3 has 14 residues. V gave up 2 bases and J gave up 1 base, with 8 bases separating them. Germline V gene data show CDR1 as SEHNR and CDR2 as FQNEAQ (reference sequence). CDR3 sequence: CASSLKRRNTEAFF. DNA of the CDR3: TGTGCCAGCAGCTTAAAGAGGAGGAACACTGAAGCTTTCTTT.

This clone has a handful of counts. V and J are TRBV11-2 and TRBJ1-2; D gene uncertain. The CDR3 runs to 11 residues. Per the germline V gene, CDR1 is SGHAT and CDR2 is FQNNGV. V gave up 7 bases and J gave up 8 bases, with 11 bases separating them. CDR3 loop: CASTARSGYTF. CDR3 in DNA: TGTGCCAGCACCGCCAGGTCCGGCTACACCTTC. The whole variable domain, filled in from reference TRBV11-2 and TRBJ1-2, reads EAGVAQSPRYKIIEKRQSVAFWCNPISGHATLYWYQQILGQGPKLLIQFQNNGVVDDSQLPKDRFSAERLKGVDSTLKIQPAKLEDSAVYLCASTARSGYTFGSGTRLTVV.

This chain links TRBV5-1 with TRBJ2-5; TRBD2 matches at 8 bases. Germline CDR1 and CDR2: SGHRS and YFSETQ. After removal of 4 bases from V and 1 base from J, the junction contained 9 bases not matched to a gene. The CDR3 has 16 amino acids. CDR3 bases: TGCGCCAGCAGCACCGGACTAGCCTCCCTCCAAGAGACCCAGTACTTC. Translation: CASSTGLASLQETQYF.

J is TRBJ2-2 and V is TRBV11-3; D remains ambiguous. CDR1 and CDR2 from the germline V gene are SGHNT and YENEEA. V shed 1 base and J shed 1 base, with 7 bases lying between them. The CDR3 totals 15 residues. The CDR3 spells CASSLVARNTGELFF. The CDR3 DNA sequence: TGTGCCAGCAGCTTAGTGGCCAGGAACACCGGGGAGCTGTTTTTT. Using reference TRBV11-3 and TRBJ2-2 for the parts outside the CDR3, the full variable domain is EAGVVQSPRYKIIEKKQPVAFWCNPISGHNTLYWYLQNLGQGPELLIRYENEEAVDDSQLPKDRFSAERLKGVDSTLKIQPAELGDSAVYLCASSLVARNTGELFFGEGSRLTVL.

This chain uses TRBV6-5 with TRBJ1-6; D uncertain. The CDR3 runs 16 residues. Germline lookup yields CDR1 MNHEY and CDR2 SVGAGI. Trimming cost V 2 bases and J 0 bases, with 8 bases left between them. Written as DNA, the CDR3 is TGTGCCAGCAGTTACGGGCAGAGCTCCTATAATTCACCCCTCCACTTT. This translates into CASSYGQSSYNSPLHF.

This chain links TRBV28 with TRBJ2-7; TRBD1 matches at 8 bases. Per germline, CDR1 MDHEN and CDR2 SYDVKM. Trimming at V came to 5 bases and at J to 2 bases, leaving 8 bases not matched to a gene. CDR3 length equals 15 residues. CDR3 sequence reads: CASSHDRGLTYEQYF. The CDR3 DNA follows: TGTGCCAGCAGTCACGACAGGGGTCTAACCTACGAGCAGTACTTC.

V usage is TRBV7-2 and J usage is TRBJ1-2; 8 bases are a match to TRBD1. J lost 8 bases, V lost 1 base, and 9 bases had no gene match. Germline V gene lookup returns CDR1 SGHTA and CDR2 FQGNSA. This CDR3 has 15 residues. CDR3 protein: CASSLVGTGWEGYTF. CDR3 in DNA: TGTGCCAGCAGCTTAGTAGGGACAGGTTGGGAGGGCTACACCTTC.

The chain employs TRBV19 and TRBJ2-1; D is perhaps TRBD1 (6 bases). Per germline, CDR1 LNHDA and CDR2 SQIVND (reference sequence). This CDR3 contains 17 residues. V dropped 3 bases and J dropped 0 bases, with 15 bases sitting between them. The CDR3, as DNA: TGTGCCAGTAGTATTAGGGGACATCTGAGCTCCTACAATGAGCAGTTCTTC. Translating gives CASSIRGHLSSYNEQFF.

V and J are TRBV7-2 and TRBJ2-3; D possibly corresponds to TRBD1 (5 bases). The germline V and J ends were trimmed by 4 bases and 7 bases, with 12 bases remaining between them. Per the germline V gene, CDR1 is SGHTA and CDR2 is FQGNSA. The CDR3 loop spans 13 amino acids. The CDR3 region is CASSYGQGNTQYF. CDR3 nucleotide sequence: TGTGCCAGCAGCTACGGGCAGGGAAATACGCAGTATTTT. The full variable domain, in which reference TRBV7-2 and TRBJ2-3 provide the parts outside the CDR3, is GAGVSQSPSNKVTEKGKDVELRCDPISGHTALYWYRQSLGQGLEFLIYFQGNSAPDKSGLPSDRFSAERTGGSVSTLTIQRTQQEDSAVYLCASSYGQGNTQYFGPGTRLTVL.

The rearrangement links TRBV30 to TRBJ2-5; 13 bases fit TRBD2. CDR3 length: 17 amino acids. Trimming cost V 3 bases and J 3 bases; bases outside gene matches: 10. Germline V gene lookup returns CDR1 GTSNPN and CDR2 SVGIG (reference sequence). CDR3 nucleotide sequence: TGTGCCTGGAGCGAAATCACCGGGACTAGCGGGGAAGAGACCCAGTACTTC. Amino acids: CAWSEITGTSGEETQYF. The full variable domain, its missing parts supplied by reference TRBV30 and TRBJ2-5, is SQTIHQWPATLVQPVGSPLSLECTVEGTSNPNLYWYRQAAGRGLQLLFYSVGIGQISSEVPQNLSASRPQDRQFILSSKKLLLSDSGFYLCAWSEITGTSGEETQYFGPGTRLLVL.